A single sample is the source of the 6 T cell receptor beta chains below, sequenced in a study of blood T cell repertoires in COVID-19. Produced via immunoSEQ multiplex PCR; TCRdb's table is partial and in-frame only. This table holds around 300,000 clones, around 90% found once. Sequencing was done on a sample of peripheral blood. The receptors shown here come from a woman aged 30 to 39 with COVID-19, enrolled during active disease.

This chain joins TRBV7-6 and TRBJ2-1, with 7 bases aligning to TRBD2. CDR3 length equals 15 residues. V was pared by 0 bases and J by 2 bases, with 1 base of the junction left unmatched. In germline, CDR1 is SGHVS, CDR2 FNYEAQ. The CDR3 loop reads CASSLAGTTYNEQFF. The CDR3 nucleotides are TGTGCCAGCAGCTTAGCCGGGACTACCTACAATGAGCAGTTCTTC.

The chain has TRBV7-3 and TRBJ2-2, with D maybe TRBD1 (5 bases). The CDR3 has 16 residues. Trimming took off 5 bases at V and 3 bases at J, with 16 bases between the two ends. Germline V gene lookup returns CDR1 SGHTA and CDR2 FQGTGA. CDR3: CASSPGPLGDTGELFF. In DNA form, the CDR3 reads TGTGCCAGCAGCCCCGGGCCTTTAGGGGACACCGGGGAGCTGTTTTTT.

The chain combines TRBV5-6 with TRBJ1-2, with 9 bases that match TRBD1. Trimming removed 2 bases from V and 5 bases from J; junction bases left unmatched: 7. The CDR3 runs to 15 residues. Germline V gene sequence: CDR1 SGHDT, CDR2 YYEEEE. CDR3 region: CASSLQGATTYGYTF. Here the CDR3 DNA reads TGTGCCAGCAGCTTACAGGGGGCCACCACTTATGGCTACACCTTC.

Written as DNA, the CDR3 is TGTGCCAGTAGTCCGCGAGGGAGGGTATCCAGGGAGACCCAGTACTTC. Translating gives CASSPRGRVSRETQYF. V and J are TRBV19 and TRBJ2-5; 7 positions agree with TRBD2. The CDR3 totals 16 residues. V shed 5 bases and J 5 bases; nucleotides not matched to a gene: 14. The germline V gene encodes CDR1 LNHDA and CDR2 SQIVND (reference sequence).

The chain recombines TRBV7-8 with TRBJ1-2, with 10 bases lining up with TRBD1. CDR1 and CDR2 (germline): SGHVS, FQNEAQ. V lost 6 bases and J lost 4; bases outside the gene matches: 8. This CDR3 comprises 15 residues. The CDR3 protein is CASSPTGDRGYGYTF. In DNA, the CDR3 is TGTGCCAGCAGTCCGACTGGGGACAGGGGCTATGGCTACACCTTC.

The CDR3: CASSIGGQRTEAFF. The DNA for the CDR3 is TGTGCCAGTAGTATAGGGGGGCAGAGGACTGAAGCTTTCTTT. This chain links TRBV19 with TRBJ1-1; a possible D gene is TRBD1 (6 bases). CDR1 and CDR2 (germline): LNHDA, SQIVND (reference sequence). The CDR3 is 14 residues long. V lost 1 base to trimming and J lost 5 bases, with 11 bases between them.